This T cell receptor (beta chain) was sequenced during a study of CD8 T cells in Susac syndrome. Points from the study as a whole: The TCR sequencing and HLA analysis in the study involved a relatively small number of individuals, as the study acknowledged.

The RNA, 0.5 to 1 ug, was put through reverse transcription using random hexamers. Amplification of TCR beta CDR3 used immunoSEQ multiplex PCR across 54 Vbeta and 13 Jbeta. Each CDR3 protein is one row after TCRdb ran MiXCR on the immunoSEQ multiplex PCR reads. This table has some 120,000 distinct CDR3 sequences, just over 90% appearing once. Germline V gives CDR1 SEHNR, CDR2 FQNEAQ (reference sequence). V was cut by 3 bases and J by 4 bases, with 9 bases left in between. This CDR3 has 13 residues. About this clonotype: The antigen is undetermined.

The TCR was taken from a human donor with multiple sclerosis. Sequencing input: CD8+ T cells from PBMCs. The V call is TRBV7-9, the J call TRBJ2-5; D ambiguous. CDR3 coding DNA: TGTGCCAGCAGCTTGGAAGGCAGAGAGACCCAGTACTTC. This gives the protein CASSLEGRETQYF.